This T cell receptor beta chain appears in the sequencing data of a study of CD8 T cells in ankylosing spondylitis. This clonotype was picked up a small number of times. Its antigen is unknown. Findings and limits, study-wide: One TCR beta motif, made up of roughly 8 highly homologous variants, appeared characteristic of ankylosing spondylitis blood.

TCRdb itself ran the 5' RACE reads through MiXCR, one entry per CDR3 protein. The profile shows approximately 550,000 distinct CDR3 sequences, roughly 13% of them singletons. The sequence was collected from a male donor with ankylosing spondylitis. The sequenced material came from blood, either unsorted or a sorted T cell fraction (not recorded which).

The CDR3 region is CASSVTGFSTDTQYF. In nucleotides, the CDR3 is TGTGCCAGCAGTGTGACAGGGTTCAGCACAGATACGCAGTATTTT. The chain recombines TRBV11-2 with TRBJ2-3, with 7 positions matching TRBD1. CDR1 and CDR2 (germline): SGHAT, FQNNGV. With V trimmed by 6 bases and J by 0 bases, 6 bases remained unmatched. This CDR3 has 15 residues.